The sequence of this T cell receptor beta chain was determined in a study of T cell responses to AZD1222 COVID-19 vaccine. To note about this clone: What it binds is unknown.

The repertoire was sequenced with immunoSEQ multiplex PCR; TCRdb's copy has only in-frame clones and lacks some. The profile shows around 120,000 clones, about 91% of them singletons. Study-wide points: All repertoire sampling was performed exclusively after the peak T cell response. Spike as a whole was targeted by vaccine-associated CD4 TCRs, dominant at 160-218 and 743-854.

Material: peripheral blood, obtained 28 days after the second AZD1222 dose. This sequence originates from an adult who received the AZD1222 COVID-19 vaccine.

This CDR3 reads CASSLLSPGLAGDEQFF. CDR3 sequence (DNA): TGTGCCAGCAGCTTATTATCTCCGGGACTAGCGGGCGATGAGCAGTTCTTC. J is TRBJ2-1 and V is TRBV7-8; 12 positions agree with TRBD2. The CDR3 contains 17 residues. Trimming at V came to 2 bases and at J to 8 bases, leaving 10 bases not matched to a gene. Germline lookup yields CDR1 SGHVS and CDR2 FQNEAQ.